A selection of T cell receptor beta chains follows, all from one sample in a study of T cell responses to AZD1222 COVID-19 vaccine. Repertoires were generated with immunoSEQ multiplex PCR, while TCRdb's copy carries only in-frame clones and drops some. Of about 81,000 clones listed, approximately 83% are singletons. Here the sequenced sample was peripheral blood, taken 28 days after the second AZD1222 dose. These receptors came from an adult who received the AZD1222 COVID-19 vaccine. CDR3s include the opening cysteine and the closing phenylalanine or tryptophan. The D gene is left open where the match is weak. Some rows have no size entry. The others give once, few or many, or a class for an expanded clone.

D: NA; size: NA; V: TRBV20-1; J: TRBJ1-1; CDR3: CSASTTLNTEAFF; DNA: TGCAGTGCTAGTACCACCCTGAACACTGAAGCTTTCTTT
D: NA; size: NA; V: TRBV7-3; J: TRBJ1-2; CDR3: CASSLAGYYGYTF; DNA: TGTGCCAGCAGCTTAGCAGGGTACTATGGCTACACCTTC
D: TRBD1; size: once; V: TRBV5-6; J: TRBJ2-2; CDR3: CASSLPGGASTGELFF; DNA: TGTGCCAGCAGCCTGCCAGGGGGCGCGAGTACCGGGGAGCTGTTTTTT
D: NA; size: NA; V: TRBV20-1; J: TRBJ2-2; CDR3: CSASAPPNTGELFF; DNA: TGCAGTGCTAGTGCCCCACCGAACACCGGGGAGCTGTTTTTT
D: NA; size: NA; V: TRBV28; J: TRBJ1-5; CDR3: CASSLSGKGQPQHF; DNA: TGTGCCAGCAGTTTATCGGGTAAAGGACAGCCCCAGCATTTT
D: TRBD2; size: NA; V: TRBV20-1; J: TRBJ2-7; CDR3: CSASVAGGPGRSYEQYF; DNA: TGCAGTGCTAGTGTAGCGGGAGGCCCGGGTAGGTCCTACGAGCAGTACTTC
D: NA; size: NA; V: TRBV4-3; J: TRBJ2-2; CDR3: CASSNLSTGELFF; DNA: TGCGCCAGCAGCAACCTGAGTACCGGGGAGCTGTTTTTT
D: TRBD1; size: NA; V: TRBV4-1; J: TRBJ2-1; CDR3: CASSQEVDREGLQFF; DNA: TGCGCCAGCAGCCAAGAGGTGGACAGGGAAGGATTGCAGTTCTTC
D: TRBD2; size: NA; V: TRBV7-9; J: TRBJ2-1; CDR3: CASSPRGAGVSYNEQFF; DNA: TGTGCCAGCAGCCCTCGAGGGGCGGGGGTTTCCTACAATGAGCAGTTCTTC
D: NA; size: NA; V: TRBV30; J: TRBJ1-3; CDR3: CAWSVLTVPGNTIYF; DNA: TGTGCCTGGAGTGTTCTGACAGTACCTGGAAACACCATATATTTT
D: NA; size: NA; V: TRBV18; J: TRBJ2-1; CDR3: CASSPQASYNEQFF; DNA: TGTGCCAGCTCACCACAGGCCTCCTACAATGAGCAGTTCTTC
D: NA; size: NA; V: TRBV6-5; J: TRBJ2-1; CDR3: CASSYLEDRYNEQFF; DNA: TGTGCCAGCAGTTACTTAGAGGACAGATACAATGAGCAGTTCTTC
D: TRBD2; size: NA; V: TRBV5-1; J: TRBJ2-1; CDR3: CASSASGLAGGNEQFF; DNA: TGCGCCAGCAGCGCCTCAGGACTAGCGGGAGGCAATGAGCAGTTCTTC
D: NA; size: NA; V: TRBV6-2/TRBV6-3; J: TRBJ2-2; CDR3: CASSYRQANTGELFF; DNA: TGTGCCAGCAGTTACAGACAGGCGAACACCGGGGAGCTGTTTTTT
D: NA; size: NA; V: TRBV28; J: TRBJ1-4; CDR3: CASSLSYREGEKLFF; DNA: TGTGCCAGCAGTTTGAGTTACAGGGAGGGTGAAAAACTGTTTTTT
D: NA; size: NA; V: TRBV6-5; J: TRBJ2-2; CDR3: CASSYSRGTGELFF; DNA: TGTGCCAGCAGTTACTCGAGGGGCACCGGGGAGCTGTTTTTT
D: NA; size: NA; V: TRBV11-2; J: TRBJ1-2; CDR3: CASSLGGRASGYTF; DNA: TGTGCCAGCAGCCTGGGGGGCAGGGCGAGCGGCTACACCTTC
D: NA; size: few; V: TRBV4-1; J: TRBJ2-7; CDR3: CASSPGTGEQYFTRRGEQYF; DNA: NA
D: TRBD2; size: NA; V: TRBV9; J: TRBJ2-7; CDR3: CASSVGTSGESYEQYF; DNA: TGTGCCAGCAGCGTAGGGACTAGCGGAGAATCATACGAGCAGTACTTC
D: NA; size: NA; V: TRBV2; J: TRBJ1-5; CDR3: CASSERAQPQHF; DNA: TGTGCCAGCAGTGAGCGGGCCCAGCCCCAGCATTTT
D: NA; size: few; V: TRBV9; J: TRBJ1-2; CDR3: CASSSSGYGYTF; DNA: TGTGCCAGCAGTTCAAGTGGCTATGGCTACACCTTC
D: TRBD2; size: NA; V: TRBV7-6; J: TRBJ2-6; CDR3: CASSSLRGAGANVLTF; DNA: TGTGCCAGCAGCTCCCTCCGGGGGGCTGGGGCCAACGTCCTGACTTTC
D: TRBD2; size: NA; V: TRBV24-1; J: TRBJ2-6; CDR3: CATSDRGGAGANVLTF; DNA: TGTGCCACCAGTGATCGGGGGGGCGCCGGGGCCAACGTCCTGACTTTC
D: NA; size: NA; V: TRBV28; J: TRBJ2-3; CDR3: CASSRTITDTQYF; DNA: TGTGCCAGCAGCAGGACCATCACAGATACGCAGTATTTT
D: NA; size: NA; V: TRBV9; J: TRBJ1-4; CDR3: CASSDRDTLEKLFF; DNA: TGTGCCAGCAGCGACCGGGACACTCTGGAAAAACTGTTTTTT
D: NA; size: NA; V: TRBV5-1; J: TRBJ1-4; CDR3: CASSTPGGANEKLFF; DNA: TGCGCCAGCAGCACCCCAGGAGGGGCTAATGAAAAACTGTTTTTT
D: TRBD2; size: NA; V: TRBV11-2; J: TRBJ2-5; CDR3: CASSLDQLAGGPSRETQYF; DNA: TGTGCCAGCAGCTTAGATCAACTAGCGGGAGGCCCGTCCAGAGAGACCCAGTACTTC
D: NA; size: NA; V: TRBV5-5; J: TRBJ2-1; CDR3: CASNMIGRGHNEQFF; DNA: TGTGCCAGCAATATGATCGGGCGGGGGCACAATGAGCAGTTCTTC
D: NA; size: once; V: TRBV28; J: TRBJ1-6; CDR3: CASSFYTIPNSPLHF; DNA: TGTGCCAGCAGTTTTTACACAATCCCCAATTCACCCCTCCACTTT
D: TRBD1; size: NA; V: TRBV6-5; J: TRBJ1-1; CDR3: CASSYSTGSTEAFF; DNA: TGTGCCAGCAGTTACTCGACAGGGAGCACTGAAGCTTTCTTT
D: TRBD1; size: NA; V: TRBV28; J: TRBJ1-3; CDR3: CASRRSGQVTSGNTIYF; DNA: TGTGCCAGCCGAAGGTCGGGACAGGTCACCTCTGGAAACACCATATATTTT
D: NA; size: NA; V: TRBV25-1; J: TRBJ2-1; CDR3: CASTRKGYNEQFF; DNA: TGTGCCAGCACGCGGAAGGGGTACAATGAGCAGTTCTTC
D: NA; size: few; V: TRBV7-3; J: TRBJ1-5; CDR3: CASSLGRGQPQHF; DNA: TGTGCCAGCAGCTTAGGAAGGGGCCAGCCCCAGCATTTT
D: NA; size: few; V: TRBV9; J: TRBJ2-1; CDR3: CASSVRDISYNEQFF; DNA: TGTGCCAGCAGCGTGAGGGACATATCCTACAATGAGCAGTTCTTC
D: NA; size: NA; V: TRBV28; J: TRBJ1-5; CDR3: CASSLTAYQPQHF; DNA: TGTGCCAGCAGTTTGACAGCATATCAGCCCCAGCATTTT
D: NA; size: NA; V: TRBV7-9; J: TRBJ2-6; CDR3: CASSFSGGANVLTF; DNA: TGTGCCAGCAGCTTTTCGGGTGGGGCCAACGTCCTGACTTTC
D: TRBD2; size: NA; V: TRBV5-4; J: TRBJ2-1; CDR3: CASSRPGLGGGEQFF; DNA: TGTGCCAGCAGCCGGCCGGGACTAGGGGGGGGCGAGCAGTTCTTC
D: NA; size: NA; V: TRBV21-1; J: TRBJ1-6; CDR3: CASSLPGLSYNSPLHF; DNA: TGTGCCAGCAGCTTACCGGGGCTCTCCTATAATTCACCCCTCCACTTT
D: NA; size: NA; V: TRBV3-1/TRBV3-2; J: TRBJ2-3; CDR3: CASSQGTENTQYF; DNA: TGTGCCAGCAGCCAAGGGACAGAAAATACGCAGTATTTT
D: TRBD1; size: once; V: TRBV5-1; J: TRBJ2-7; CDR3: CASSFVRDRGYEQYF; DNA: TGCGCCAGCAGCTTTGTCCGGGACAGGGGCTACGAGCAGTACTTC
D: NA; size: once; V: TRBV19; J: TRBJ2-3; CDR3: CASTPGRARSTDTQYF; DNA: TGTGCCAGTACCCCCGGTCGAGCCCGTAGCACAGATACGCAGTATTTT
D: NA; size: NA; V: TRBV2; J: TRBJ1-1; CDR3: CANPGPANTEAFF; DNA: TGTGCCAACCCTGGACCAGCGAACACTGAAGCTTTCTTT
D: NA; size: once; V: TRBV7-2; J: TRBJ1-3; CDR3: CASSVGWTETGNTIYF; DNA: TGTGCCAGCAGCGTGGGATGGACTGAGACTGGAAACACCATATATTTT
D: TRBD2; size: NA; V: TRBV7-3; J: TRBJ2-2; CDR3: CASSLMSSGSKTGELFF; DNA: TGTGCCAGCAGCTTAATGTCTAGCGGGAGTAAAACCGGGGAGCTGTTTTTT
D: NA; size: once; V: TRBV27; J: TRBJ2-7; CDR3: CASSLKGRGFHEQYF; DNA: TGTGCCAGCAGTTTAAAAGGCAGGGGATTTCACGAGCAGTACTTC
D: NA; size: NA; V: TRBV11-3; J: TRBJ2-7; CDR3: CASSPTRVSYEQYF; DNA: TGTGCCAGCAGCCCTACCCGGGTCTCCTACGAGCAGTACTTC
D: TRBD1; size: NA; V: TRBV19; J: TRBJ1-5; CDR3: CATNRDRVSYQPQHF; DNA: TGTGCCACCAACCGGGACAGAGTTTCGTATCAGCCCCAGCATTTT
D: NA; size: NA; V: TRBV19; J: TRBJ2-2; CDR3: CASSITDRNTGELFF; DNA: TGTGCCAGTAGTATTACCGACAGGAACACCGGGGAGCTGTTTTTT
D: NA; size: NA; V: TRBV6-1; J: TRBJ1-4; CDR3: CASSDVTHEKLFF; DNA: TGTGCCAGCAGTGATGTGACCCATGAAAAACTGTTTTTT
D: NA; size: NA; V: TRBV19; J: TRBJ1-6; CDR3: CASSSELGWSNSPLHF; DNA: TGTGCCAGTAGTTCCGAATTAGGGTGGTCGAATTCACCCCTCCACTTT
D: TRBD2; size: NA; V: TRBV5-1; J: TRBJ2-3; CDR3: CASGSGRTSTDTQYF; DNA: TGCGCCAGCGGAAGCGGGAGGACTAGCACAGATACGCAGTATTTT
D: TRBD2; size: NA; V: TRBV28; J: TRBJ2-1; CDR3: CASRTSGMYLNEQFF; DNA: TGTGCCAGCAGGACTAGCGGGATGTATCTCAATGAGCAGTTCTTC
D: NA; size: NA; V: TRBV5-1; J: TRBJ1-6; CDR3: CASSATNSPLHF; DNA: TGCGCCAGCAGCGCCACGAATTCACCCCTCCACTTT